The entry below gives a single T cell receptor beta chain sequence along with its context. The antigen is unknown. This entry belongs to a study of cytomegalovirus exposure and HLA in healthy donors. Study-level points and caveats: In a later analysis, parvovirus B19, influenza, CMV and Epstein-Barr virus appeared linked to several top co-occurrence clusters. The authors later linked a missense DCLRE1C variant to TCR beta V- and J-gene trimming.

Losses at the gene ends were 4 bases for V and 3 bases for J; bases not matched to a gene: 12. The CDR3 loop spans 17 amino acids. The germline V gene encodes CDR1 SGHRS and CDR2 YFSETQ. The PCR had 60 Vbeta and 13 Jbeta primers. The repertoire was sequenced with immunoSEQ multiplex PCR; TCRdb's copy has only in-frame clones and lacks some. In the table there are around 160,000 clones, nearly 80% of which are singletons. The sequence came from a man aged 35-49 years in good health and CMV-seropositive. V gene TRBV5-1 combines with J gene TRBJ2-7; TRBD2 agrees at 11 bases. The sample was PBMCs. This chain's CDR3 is CASSVGTSGTLFYEQYF. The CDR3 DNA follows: TGCGCCAGCAGCGTCGGGACTAGCGGAACTTTATTCTACGAGCAGTACTTC.